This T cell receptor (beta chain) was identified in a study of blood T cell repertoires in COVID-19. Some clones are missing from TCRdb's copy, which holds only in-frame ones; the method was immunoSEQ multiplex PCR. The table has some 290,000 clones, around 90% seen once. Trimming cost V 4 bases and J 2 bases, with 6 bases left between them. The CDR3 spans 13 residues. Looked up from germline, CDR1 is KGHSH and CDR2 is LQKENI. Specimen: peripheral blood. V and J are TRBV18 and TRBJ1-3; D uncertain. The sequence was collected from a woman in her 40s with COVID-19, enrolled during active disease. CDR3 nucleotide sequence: TGTGCCAGCTCACGGAGGGCTGGAAACACCATATATTTT. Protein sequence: CASSRRAGNTIYF. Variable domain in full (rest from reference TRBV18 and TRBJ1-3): NAGVMQNPRHLVRRRGQEARLRCSPMKGHSHVYWYRQLPEEGLKFMVYLQKENIIDESGMPKERFSAEFPKEGPSILRIQQVVRGDSAAYFCASSRRAGNTIYFGEGSWLTVV.